A selection of T cell receptor beta chains follows, all from one sample in a study of OX40 agonist ivuxolimab in advanced cancers. The repertoire was sequenced with immunoSEQ multiplex PCR; TCRdb's copy has only in-frame clones and lacks some. The table records more than 55,000 clones, about 91% of them present only once. This specimen was CD4+ or CD8+ T cells sorted from blood, taken in a trial of the OX40 agonist ivuxolimab. These receptors all come from an adult with an advanced solid tumor such as melanoma, head and neck, liver or kidney cancer. The CDR3 runs from the conserved cysteine through the conserved F or W. D genes are given only for firm matches. Some rows mark clone size as missing; the rest say once, few, many or name a class of expanded clone.

>few|TRBJ2-7|11|TRBV19|NA
TGTGCCAGTGGTCCGAATATACGGCAGTACTTC
CASGPNIRQYF
>NA|TRBJ2-7|13|TRBV2|NA
TGTGCCAGCAGCCTTGGGAGGGGGGCGGAGCAGTACTTC
CASSLGRGAEQYF
>NA|TRBJ2-3|13|TRBV4-1|NA
TGCGCCAGCAGCCGACACCGCACAGATACGCAGTATTTT
CASSRHRTDTQYF
>NA|TRBJ1-1|15|TRBV9|NA
TGTGCCAGCAGCGTAGGGCCGGGGGTGTACACTGAAGCTTTCTTT
CASSVGPGVYTEAFF
>NA|TRBJ1-2|15|TRBV7-8|NA
TGTGCCAGCAGCAGCCCCGGTATAGGGGCCTATGGCTACACCTTC
CASSSPGIGAYGYTF
>once|TRBJ1-2|17|TRBV7-9|TRBD1
TGTGCCAGCAGCTTTCCGGACAGGGCCGCCAGGTCCTATGTCTACTCCTTC
CASSFPDRAARSYVYSF
>NA|TRBJ2-5|13|TRBV7-8|NA
TGTGCCAGCAGCTTAACCGAGGGCGAGACCCAGTACTTC
CASSLTEGETQYF
>NA|TRBJ2-4|18|TRBV28|TRBD2
TGTGCCAGCAGTTCCCCGGGACTAGGGCAGGGGGCCAAAAACATTCAGTACTTC
CASSSPGLGQGAKNIQYF
>NA|TRBJ1-2|17|TRBV9|NA
TGTGCCAGCAGCGTAGCTACAACTCATACGGGGAGTGATGGCTACACCTTC
CASSVATTHTGSDGYTF
>NA|TRBJ2-7|15|TRBV5-1|NA
TGCGCCAGCAGCCTACGGCCAGGGGCGGCCTACGAGCAGTACTTC
CASSLRPGAAYEQYF
>NA|TRBJ1-2|17|TRBV28|TRBD1
TGTGCCAGCAGTTCACCAGTAGGGCAGGGGGAGGACTATGGCTACACCTTC
CASSSPVGQGEDYGYTF